These T cell receptor beta chains were read from a single sample in a study of shared clonotypes between healthy human individuals. Profiled with immunoSEQ multiplex PCR; TCRdb holds only in-frame clones, not every one. The data contain roughly 570,000 clones, 95% to 98% of them singletons. The sample comprised naive CD8+ T cells sorted from blood. The source is a man in his thirties or forties in good health. Both conserved end residues are part of each CDR3. Fields, in order: D gene, V gene, J gene, clone size, CDR3 DNA, CDR3 protein. D genes are given only for firm matches. The size of a clone is reported for some rows only, either as once, few or many, or as a class for expanded clones.

D: -
V: TRBV5-6
J: TRBJ2-7
size: -
DNA: TGTGCCAGCAGCTTAAGTTATCAGGGACCGCACGAGCAGTACTTC
CDR3: CASSLSYQGPHEQYF

D: -
V: TRBV14
J: TRBJ2-1
size: -
DNA: TGTGCCAGCAGCCAGAATGCTAGACTACCGGCCTACAATGAGCAGTTCTTC
CDR3: CASSQNARLPAYNEQFF

D: TRBD1
V: TRBV2
J: TRBJ1-1
size: -
DNA: TGTGCCAGCAGGGACAGGGTGAACACTGAAGCTTTCTTT
CDR3: CASRDRVNTEAFF

D: TRBD2
V: TRBV11-2
J: TRBJ2-1
size: -
DNA: TGTGCCAGCAGCCCCGGGACTAGCAAGTTCTTC
CDR3: CASSPGTSKFF

D: -
V: TRBV27
J: TRBJ2-1
size: -
DNA: TGTGCCAGCAGGCCCCAGGGGCGGGAGAGAAACAATGAGCAGTTCTTC
CDR3: CASRPQGRERNNEQFF

D: -
V: TRBV7-9
J: TRBJ1-2
size: -
DNA: TGTGCCAGCAGCTTCGTAGGGGGAGAGTTTGCTTCTGGTGGCTACACCTTC
CDR3: CASSFVGGEFASGGYTF

D: -
V: TRBV7-9
J: TRBJ1-1
size: -
DNA: TGTGCCAGCACCCCCGCAGCCCCGAACACTGAAGCTTTCTTT
CDR3: CASTPAAPNTEAFF

D: -
V: TRBV9
J: TRBJ2-2
size: -
DNA: TGTGCCAGCAGCGTAGTTGAGCGCGGGGAGCTGTTTTTT
CDR3: CASSVVERGELFF

D: -
V: TRBV6-5
J: TRBJ2-3
size: -
DNA: TGTGCCAGCACAACAAGGGGGAACACAGATACGCAGTATTTT
CDR3: CASTTRGNTDTQYF

D: TRBD1
V: TRBV9
J: TRBJ2-1
size: -
DNA: TGTGCCAGCAGCCTCGGGACAGGGGTCTACAATGAGCAGTTCTTC
CDR3: CASSLGTGVYNEQFF

D: TRBD1
V: TRBV30
J: TRBJ2-7
size: -
DNA: TGTGCCTGGAGCGTAATCGGGACAGACCTTTACGAGCAGTACTTC
CDR3: CAWSVIGTDLYEQYF

D: -
V: TRBV7-6
J: TRBJ2-7
size: -
DNA: TGTGCCAGCAGCTTAGTAGCGGAGACTTACGAGCAGTACTTC
CDR3: CASSLVAETYEQYF

D: -
V: TRBV28
J: TRBJ2-7
size: -
DNA: TGTGCCAGCAGTACACCACGGACAGTCTACGAGCAGTACTTC
CDR3: CASSTPRTVYEQYF

D: -
V: TRBV4-1
J: TRBJ1-1
size: -
DNA: TGCGCCAGCAGCCCGGAGGGGGGGAATAGTGGTGAAGCTTTCTTT
CDR3: CASSPEGGNSGEAFF

D: TRBD1
V: TRBV5-1
J: TRBJ2-7
size: -
DNA: TGCGCCAGCAGCCCCCCGGGACAGGGGTTCAAAGACGAGCAGTACTTC
CDR3: CASSPPGQGFKDEQYF

D: -
V: TRBV28
J: TRBJ2-7
size: -
DNA: TGTGCCAGCAGTTTACTAGAGAACTCCTACGAGCAGTACTTC
CDR3: CASSLLENSYEQYF

D: -
V: TRBV11-3
J: TRBJ2-3
size: -
DNA: TGTGCCAGCAGCTCCCTGGTCGATTCTACAGATACGCAGTATTTT
CDR3: CASSSLVDSTDTQYF

D: -
V: TRBV2
J: TRBJ2-2
size: -
DNA: TGTGCCAGCAGTGTAAGAGTTCCCGGGGAGCTGTTTTTT
CDR3: CASSVRVPGELFF

D: -
V: TRBV27
J: TRBJ2-7
size: -
DNA: TGTGCCAGCAGTACCCGGCGGCTCGGGGAGCAGTACTTC
CDR3: CASSTRRLGEQYF

D: TRBD1
V: TRBV11-2
J: TRBJ2-7
size: once
DNA: TGTGCCAGCAGCTTAGGACAGGGTAACCTCTACGAGCAGTACTTC
CDR3: CASSLGQGNLYEQYF

D: -
V: TRBV11-1
J: TRBJ2-7
size: -
DNA: TGTGCCAGCAGATCCGACACCTACGAGCAGTACTTC
CDR3: CASRSDTYEQYF

D: -
V: TRBV7-9
J: TRBJ1-1
size: -
DNA: TGTGCCAGCAGCTCCTCAGGGGTGAACACTGAAGCTTTCTTT
CDR3: CASSSSGVNTEAFF

D: -
V: TRBV5-5
J: TRBJ1-2
size: -
DNA: TGTGCCAGCAGCTTGTACAGCTTGGGGGCCCCGGGGGGCTACACCTTC
CDR3: CASSLYSLGAPGGYTF

D: TRBD1
V: TRBV5-1
J: TRBJ2-7
size: -
DNA: TGCGCCAGCAGCTTATTAGGGGGGACAGGAAGGGACGAGCAGTACTTC
CDR3: CASSLLGGTGRDEQYF

D: TRBD2
V: TRBV27
J: TRBJ2-7
size: -
DNA: TGTGCCAGCTCAGGACTAGAAAACAACTACGAGCAGTACTTC
CDR3: CASSGLENNYEQYF

D: -
V: TRBV7-6
J: TRBJ2-7
size: once
DNA: TGTGCCAGCAGCAGCCGAGACAGGTCCTCCTACGAGCAGTACTTC
CDR3: CASSSRDRSSYEQYF

D: -
V: TRBV27
J: TRBJ1-1
size: -
DNA: TGTGCCAGCAGTTTACTCGCTGCGGGGGCCACTGAAGCTTTCTTT
CDR3: CASSLLAAGATEAFF

D: -
V: TRBV5-1
J: TRBJ2-1
size: once
DNA: TGCGCCAGCAGCTTGGGGCAGGCCTCCTACAATGAGCAGTTCTTC
CDR3: CASSLGQASYNEQFF

D: -
V: TRBV7-9
J: TRBJ2-7
size: -
DNA: TGTGCCAGCAGCCCTCTAATCGGGGGGCCGATAGTCTACGAGCAGTACTTC
CDR3: CASSPLIGGPIVYEQYF

D: TRBD2
V: TRBV11-2
J: TRBJ2-7
size: -
DNA: TGTGCCAGCAGCGGGGGGGTCTACGAGCAGTACTTC
CDR3: CASSGGVYEQYF

D: TRBD1
V: TRBV5-4
J: TRBJ2-7
size: -
DNA: TGTGCCAGCAGCTTAACGGACAGGGCTGGAGAGCAGTACTTC
CDR3: CASSLTDRAGEQYF

D: -
V: TRBV5-4
J: TRBJ2-1
size: -
DNA: TGTGCCAGCAGACCTCTTGGCTATGTTGAGCAGTTCTTC
CDR3: CASRPLGYVEQFF